This T cell receptor (beta chain) was recorded in a study of neurological immune-mediated disorders. CDR3 length equals 14 residues. Germline CDR1 LNHNV, CDR2 YYDKDF (reference sequence). V was trimmed by 0 bases and J by 5 bases, leaving 10 bases between them. TCRdb reanalysed the 5' RACE reads using MiXCR and keeps one entry per CDR3 protein. The table lists 75,000 to 85,000 distinct CDR3 sequences, approximately 17% of them singletons. This clonotype was observed many times. The specimen sequenced was PBMCs. The genes are TRBV15 and TRBJ1-2; the D gene is possibly TRBD1 (5 bases). This clonotype was obtained from a woman between 35 and 50 years old in good health. The CDR3 coding sequence is TGTGCCACCAGCAGAGATCGGGCAGGGTATGGCTACACCTTC. Its translation: CATSRDRAGYGYTF.